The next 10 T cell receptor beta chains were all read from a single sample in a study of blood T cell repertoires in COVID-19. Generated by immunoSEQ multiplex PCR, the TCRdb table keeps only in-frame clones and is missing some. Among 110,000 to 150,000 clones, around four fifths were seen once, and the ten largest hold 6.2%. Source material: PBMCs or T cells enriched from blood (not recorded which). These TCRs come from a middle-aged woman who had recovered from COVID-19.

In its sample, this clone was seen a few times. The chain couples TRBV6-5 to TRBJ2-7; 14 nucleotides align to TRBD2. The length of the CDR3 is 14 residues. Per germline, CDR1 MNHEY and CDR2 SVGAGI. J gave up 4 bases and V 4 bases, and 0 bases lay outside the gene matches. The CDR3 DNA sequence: TGTGCCAGCAGTTGGACTAGCGGGAGGTACGAGCAGTACTTC. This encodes CASSWTSGRYEQYF.

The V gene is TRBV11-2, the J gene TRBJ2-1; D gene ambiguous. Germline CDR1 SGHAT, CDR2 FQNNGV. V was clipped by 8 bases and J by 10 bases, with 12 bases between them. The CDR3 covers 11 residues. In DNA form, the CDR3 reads TGTGCCAGCGCCTCGGTCCCGGAGCAGTTCTTC. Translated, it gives CASASVPEQFF.

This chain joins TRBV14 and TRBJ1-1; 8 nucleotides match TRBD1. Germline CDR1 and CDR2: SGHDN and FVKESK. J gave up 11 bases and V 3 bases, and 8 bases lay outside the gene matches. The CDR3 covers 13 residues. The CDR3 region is CASSQNTGGEAFF. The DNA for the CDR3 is TGTGCCAGCAGCCAGAACACAGGGGGTGAGGCTTTCTTT.

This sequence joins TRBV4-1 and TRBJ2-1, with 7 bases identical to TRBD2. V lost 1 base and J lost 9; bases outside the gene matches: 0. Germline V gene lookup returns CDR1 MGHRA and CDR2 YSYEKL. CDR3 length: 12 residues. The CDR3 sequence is CASSQGGGEQFF. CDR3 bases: TGCGCCAGCAGCCAAGGGGGGGGTGAGCAGTTCTTC.

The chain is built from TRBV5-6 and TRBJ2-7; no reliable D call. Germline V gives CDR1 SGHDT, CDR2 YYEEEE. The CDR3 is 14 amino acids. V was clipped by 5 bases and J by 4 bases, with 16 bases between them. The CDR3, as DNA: TGTGCCAGCAGTAAAACCGTTAGAGCTTACGAGCAGTACTTC. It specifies CASSKTVRAYEQYF.

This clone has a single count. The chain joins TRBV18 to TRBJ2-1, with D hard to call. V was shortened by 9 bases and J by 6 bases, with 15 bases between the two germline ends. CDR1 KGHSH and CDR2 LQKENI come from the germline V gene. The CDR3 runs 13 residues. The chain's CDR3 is CASSLYSGNEQFF. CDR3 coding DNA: TGTGCCAGTTCCCTTTATTCAGGCAATGAGCAGTTCTTC.

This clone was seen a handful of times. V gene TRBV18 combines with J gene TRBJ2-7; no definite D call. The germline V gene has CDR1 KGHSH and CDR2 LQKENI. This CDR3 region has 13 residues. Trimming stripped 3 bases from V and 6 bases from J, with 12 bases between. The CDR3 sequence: CASSPHKRTEQYF. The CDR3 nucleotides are TGTGCCAGCTCACCTCACAAACGAACCGAGCAGTACTTC.

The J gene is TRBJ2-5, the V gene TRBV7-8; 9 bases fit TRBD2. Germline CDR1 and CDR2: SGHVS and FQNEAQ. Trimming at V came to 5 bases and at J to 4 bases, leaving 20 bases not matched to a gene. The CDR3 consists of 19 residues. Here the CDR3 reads CASSRPPGAHSGRRETQYF. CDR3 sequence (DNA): TGTGCCAGCAGCCGCCCCCCCGGGGCGCATAGCGGGAGAAGAGAGACCCAGTACTTC. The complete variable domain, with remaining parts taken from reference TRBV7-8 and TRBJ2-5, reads GAGVSQSPRYKVAKRGQDVALRCDPISGHVSLFWYQQALGQGPEFLTYFQNEAQLDKSGLPSDRFFAERPEGSVSTLKIQRTQQEDSAVYLCASSRPPGAHSGRRETQYFGPGTRLLVL.

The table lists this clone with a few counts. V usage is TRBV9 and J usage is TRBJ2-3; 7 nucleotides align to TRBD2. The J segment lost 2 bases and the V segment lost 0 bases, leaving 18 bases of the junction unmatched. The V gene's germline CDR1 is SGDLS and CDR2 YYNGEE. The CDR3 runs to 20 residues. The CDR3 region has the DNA TGTGCCAGCAGCGTAGGAATTTCCCGGGGAGGGATCATGTCCACAGATACGCAGTATTTT. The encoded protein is CASSVGISRGGIMSTDTQYF.

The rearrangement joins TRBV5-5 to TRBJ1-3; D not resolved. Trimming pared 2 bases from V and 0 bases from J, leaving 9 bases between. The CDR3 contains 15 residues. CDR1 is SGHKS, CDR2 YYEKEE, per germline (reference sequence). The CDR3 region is CASSLEATSGNTIYF. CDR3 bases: TGTGCCAGCAGCTTAGAGGCGACCTCTGGAAACACCATATATTTT.